The 3 T cell receptor beta chains given below trace back to one sample, sequenced in a study of blood T cell repertoires in COVID-19. Here immunoSEQ multiplex PCR was the method, and the copy in TCRdb shows in-frame clones only, minus some. The sample consists of 280,000 or so clones, 70% to 90% of them appearing once. The sample comprised peripheral blood. Receptors originate from a woman aged 25 to 45 who had recovered from COVID-19.

Concerning this clone itself: Additional DNA sequences in this sample encode the identical CDR3. The chain recombines TRBV7-2 with TRBJ2-2; 13 bases agree with TRBD2. This CDR3 is 16 amino acids long. V lost 5 bases, J lost 8 bases, and 8 bases stayed unmatched. CDR1 is SGHTA, CDR2 FQGNSA, per germline. CDR3 loop: CASSPGLAGVTGELFF. The CDR3 DNA sequence: TGTGCCAGCAGCCCAGGACTAGCGGGAGTTACGGGGGAGCTGTTTTTT.

The rearrangement joins TRBV21-1 to TRBJ2-1; the D call of TRBD2 is as the table states it, not checked on the DNA. TRBV21-1 is a recognized pseudogene. This CDR3 has 15 amino acids. The CDR3 loop reads CASSKVSRAWNEQFF. The CDR3 nucleotides are TGTGCCAGCAGCAAAGTCTCTAGAGCCTGGAATGAGCAGTTCTTC.

This chain uses TRBV10-3 with TRBJ1-1; D possibly corresponds to TRBD1 (5 bases). The CDR3 totals 13 residues. CDR1 and CDR2 (germline): ENHRY, SYGVKD. V lost 8 bases to trimming and J lost 0 bases, with 10 bases between them. This CDR3 reads CAIRGQVNTEAFF. In nucleotides, the CDR3 is TGTGCCATCCGCGGACAAGTGAACACTGAAGCTTTCTTT.